This paragraph reports one T cell receptor beta chain. The authors' processing: Counts of nucleated cells, estimated from reference gene primer amplification, were obtained. Method: immunoSEQ multiplex PCR; TCRdb's copy keeps in-frame clones and lacks some. The D gene and trimming were derived from the DNA, and the V and J assignments and clone size from that table. The sample has 140,000 or so clones; 82% are singletons. The data derive from a study of blood T cell repertoires in COVID-19. Study-level background: Specimens from acute and convalescent COVID-19 originated in the United States, Italy and Spain. PBMCs, B-cell-depleted T cells, or T cells provided the cDNA or gDNA that made up the material.

Germline V gene data show CDR1 as SGDLS and CDR2 as YYNGEE. V shed 3 bases and J shed 5 bases, with 12 bases lying between them. The CDR3 sequence is 14 residues long. The V call is TRBV9, the J call TRBJ1-5; the D gene is possibly TRBD1 (6 bases). The sample comprised peripheral blood. The receptor was isolated from an elderly woman with acute or convalescent COVID-19. The CDR3 sequence is CASSAQGSDQPQHF. The CDR3 DNA follows: TGTGCCAGCAGCGCACAGGGCTCTGATCAGCCCCAGCATTTT.